A single sample gave rise to the 5 T cell receptor beta chains below, sequenced in a study of blood T cells in healthy people across ages. Through a sample-barcoded 5' primer and a J-beta primer mix, a second PCR was run for roughly 6 to 11 cycles. TCRdb fed the 5' RACE reads into MiXCR, producing one record per CDR3 protein. Among over 950,000 distinct CDR3 sequences listed, around 54% were seen once. The material sequenced was blood. The receptors were gathered from a woman in her sixties or seventies in good health.

This sequence joins TRBV12-3 or TRBV12-4 and TRBJ2-5; D remains unclear. The ends were cut back, 5 bases at V and 2 bases at J, with 9 bases in the middle. This CDR3 has 13 amino acids. This CDR3 reads CASSSQQQETQYF. Written as DNA, the CDR3 is TGTGCCAGCAGTAGTCAGCAACAAGAGACCCAGTACTTC.

The rearrangement joins TRBV10-3 to TRBJ2-3, with 7 positions matching TRBD2. The junction had 6 bases not matched to a gene; V was cut back by 2 bases and J by 7 bases. CDR3 length: 14 residues. Germline CDR1 reads ENHRY; CDR2 reads SYGVKD. The CDR3 DNA sequence: TGTGCCATCAGTGAGGGACTAGAACCACATACGCAGTATTTT. Protein: CAISEGLEPHTQYF.

In this sample, this clonotype turned up a few times. The rearrangement joins TRBV5-1 to TRBJ2-1; D may correspond to TRBD1 or TRBD2 (5 bases each). V lost 1 base and J 4 bases, leaving 18 bases between the germline ends. The V gene's germline CDR1 is SGHRS and CDR2 YFSETQ. This CDR3 is 17 amino acids long. The CDR3 spells CASSLLPGLGVYNEQFF. CDR3 DNA: TGCGCCAGCAGCTTGTTGCCCGGACTGGGGGTATACAATGAGCAGTTCTTC.

This sequence joins TRBV7-2 and TRBJ2-5; either TRBD1 or TRBD2 may fit D (6 bases each). Germline assignment: CDR1 SGHTA and CDR2 FQGNSA. V gave up 6 bases and J gave up 1 base, with 15 bases separating them. This CDR3 is 15 amino acids long. This chain's CDR3 is CASRQRTGAQETQYF. The CDR3 DNA follows: TGTGCCAGCAGGCAGAGGACGGGGGCCCAAGAGACCCAGTACTTC.

This clonotype showed up just a few times. This chain uses TRBV4-1 with TRBJ2-5, with 9 bases that match TRBD2. Germline-derived CDR1 and CDR2 are MGHRA and YSYEKL. V trimming: 7 bases; J trimming: 4 bases; junction bases outside the gene matches: 7. CDR3 length equals 14 residues. This chain's CDR3 is CASTPTSGLETQYF. DNA of the CDR3: TGCGCCAGCACCCCAACTAGCGGGTTAGAGACCCAGTACTTC.